The 5 T cell receptor beta chains in this list originate from one sample, sequenced in a study of cytomegalovirus exposure and HLA in healthy donors (dated by TCRdb to between 2016 and 2019). Library preparation employed the immunoSEQ multiplex PCR assay. The multiplex PCR relied on a mix of 60 forward primers for TCR Vbeta segments and 13 reverse primers for TCR Jbeta segments. TCRdb mirrors the immuneACCESS table, restricted to in-frame sequences. Some clones are absent from its copies; in checked studies, under half trace to an unresolved V gene, and the reason for the others is unknown. This sample has under 150,000 clones in its table, and roughly 80% of those were observed once. The ten largest clones represent about 2.9% of the sample. The sequenced sample consisted of PBMCs. All receptors derive from a middle-aged man in good health and CMV-seropositive.

Only a few counts were recorded for this clone. The chain links TRBV5-6 to TRBJ2-7; tentatively, D is TRBD2 (6 bases). The CDR3 consists of 13 residues. V was clipped by 0 bases and J by 6 bases, with 10 bases between them. Germline lookup yields CDR1 SGHDT and CDR2 YYEEEE. The CDR3 sequence is CASSLAGVGEQYF. CDR3 nucleotide sequence: TGTGCCAGCAGCTTGGCGGGAGTGGGCGAGCAGTACTTC. The full variable domain, completed using reference TRBV5-6 and TRBJ2-7, is DAGVTQSPTHLIKTRGQQVTLRCSPKSGHDTVSWYQQALGQGPQFIFQYYEEEERQRGNFPDRFSGHQFPNYSSELNVNALLLGDSALYLCASSLAGVGEQYFGPGTRLTVT.

The chain couples TRBV20-1 to TRBJ1-2, with D possibly matching TRBD1 (6 bases). CDR3 length equals 11 residues. Germline CDR1 DFQATT, CDR2 SNEGSKA (reference sequence). V gave up 5 bases and J gave up 7 bases, with 11 bases separating them. CDR3 bases: TGCAGTGCTTCGTACAGGGCTGGCTACACCTTC. Translated, it gives CSASYRAGYTF.

The chain has TRBV11-1 and TRBJ1-1; no reliable D call. Germline values: CDR1 SGHAT, CDR2 FQDESV (reference sequence). This CDR3 is built from 16 residues. V dropped 2 bases and J dropped 0 bases, with 13 bases sitting between them. DNA of the CDR3: TGTGCCAGCAGCTTACAGATCGCCCTTTTGAACACTGAAGCTTTCTTT. It translates to CASSLQIALLNTEAFF.

V gene TRBV6-5 combines with J gene TRBJ2-7; a possible D gene is TRBD2 (6 bases). V was pared by 5 bases and J by 9 bases, with 11 bases between. The CDR3 spans 11 residues. Per the germline V gene, CDR1 is MNHEY and CDR2 is SVGAGI. CDR3 protein: CASSQGGGQYF. The CDR3, as DNA: TGTGCCAGCAGTCAGGGAGGCGGGCAGTACTTC.

The chain recombines TRBV19 with TRBJ1-4; perhaps TRBD1 as D (5 bases). V was cut by 6 bases and J by 7 bases, with 12 bases left in between. From germline, CDR1 is LNHDA and CDR2 SQIVND (reference sequence). CDR3 length equals 13 residues. The CDR3 protein is CASRRTMTEKLFF. Here the CDR3 DNA reads TGTGCCAGTAGGAGGACAATGACTGAAAAACTGTTTTTT. The full variable domain, completed using reference TRBV19 and TRBJ1-4, is DGGITQSPKYLFRKEGQNVTLSCEQNLNHDAMYWYRQDPGQGLRLIYYSQIVNDFQKGDIAEGYSVSREKKESFPLTVTSAQKNPTAFYLCASRRTMTEKLFFGSGTQLSVL.